Shown below are 25 T cell receptor beta chains from a single sample sequenced in a study of T cell responses to AZD1222 COVID-19 vaccine. TCRdb keeps only in-frame clones here, not all; method: immunoSEQ multiplex PCR. Among 130,000 or so clones listed, over 75% were seen once. The sequencing here drew on peripheral blood, taken on day 0 of AZD1222 vaccination. The receptors shown here come from an adult in good health.

The genes are TRBV5-4 and TRBJ2-1; D uncertain. Trimming cost V 1 base and J 8 bases, with 4 bases left between them. The CDR3 has 11 residues. Germline-derived CDR1 and CDR2 are SGHNT and YYREEE (reference sequence). This CDR3 is CASSLFYEQFF. As DNA, the CDR3 is TGTGCCAGCAGCTTGTTCTATGAGCAGTTCTTC.

There are a few counts of this clone. As DNA, the CDR3 is TGTGCCAGCAGTTCGCGGGACAGGGGCTACGAGCAGTACTTC. Its translation: CASSSRDRGYEQYF. This rearrangement joins TRBV5-4 to TRBJ2-7; 10 bases align to TRBD1. The CDR3 is 14 residues long. J gave up 3 bases and V 5 bases, and 5 bases lay outside the gene matches. CDR1 is SGHNT and CDR2 is YYREEE in the germline V gene (reference sequence). Drawing the rest from reference TRBV5-4 and TRBJ2-7, the complete variable domain is ETGVTQSPTHLIKTRGQQVTLRCSSQSGHNTVSWYQQALGQGPQFIFQYYREEENGRGNFPPRFSGLQFPNYSSELNVNALELDDSALYLCASSSRDRGYEQYFGPGTRLTVT.

This clone was observed a few times. This CDR3 is CAISEGDEPEAFF. For the CDR3, the DNA is TGTGCCATCAGTGAGGGGGATGAGCCTGAAGCTTTCTTT. This sequence joins TRBV10-3 and TRBJ1-1; D gene ambiguous. Germline V gene lookup returns CDR1 ENHRY and CDR2 SYGVKD. The CDR3 consists of 13 residues. V was trimmed by 2 bases and J by 6 bases, leaving 10 bases between them.

The chain employs TRBV7-2 and TRBJ2-3; 12 bases fit TRBD2. The CDR3 sequence is 15 residues long. The germline gives CDR1 SGHTA, CDR2 FQGNSA. Germline trimming cut 2 bases from V and 5 bases from J; bases unmatched to any gene: 2. The CDR3 here is CASSLRGLAGDTQYF. The CDR3 DNA sequence: TGTGCCAGCAGCTTAAGGGGACTAGCGGGAGATACGCAGTATTTT.

This chain connects TRBV10-3 to TRBJ2-2, with D possibly matching TRBD2 (6 bases). Trimming stripped 7 bases from V and 2 bases from J, with 14 bases between. The CDR3 is 15 amino acids. Germline V lookup: CDR1 ENHRY, CDR2 SYGVKD. In nucleotides, the CDR3 is TGTGCCATCACTCCGGGACTGCGAAACACCGGGGAGCTGTTTTTT. Translation: CAITPGLRNTGELFF.

The rearrangement links TRBV2 to TRBJ2-5; the D is unclear. The germline CDR1 and CDR2 sequences are SNHLY and FYNNEI. Between the trimmed V and J ends, which lost 6 bases and 5 bases, there was a span of 19 bases. This CDR3 has 15 amino acids. The CDR3 DNA follows: TGTGCCAGCAGCCTGGACCTCTCGCACGGGGAGACCCAGTACTTC. Translation: CASSLDLSHGETQYF.

The rearrangement uses TRBV7-9 and TRBJ2-5, with D perhaps matching TRBD1 or TRBD2 (6 bases each). The V gene's germline CDR1 is SEHNR and CDR2 FQNEAQ (reference sequence). V lost 4 bases to trimming and J lost 2 bases, with 20 bases between them. There are 17 residues in the CDR3. CDR3 protein: CASSSRGATGPQETQYF. DNA for the CDR3: TGTGCCAGCAGCTCTAGGGGGGCTACAGGGCCGCAAGAGACCCAGTACTTC.

This clone was observed a few times. The V and J genes are TRBV19 and TRBJ1-1; tentatively, D is TRBD1 (6 bases). Looked up from germline, CDR1 is LNHDA and CDR2 is SQIVND (reference sequence). This CDR3 comprises 13 residues. The V end was cut by 5 bases, the J end by 4 bases, with 11 bases between. CDR3 DNA: TGTGCCAGTAGTCAGTGGGGGGCCACTGAAGCTTTCTTT. It encodes CASSQWGATEAFF.

The chain has TRBV18 and TRBJ2-2; 9 bases agree with TRBD1. The CDR3 has 19 residues. Germline lookup yields CDR1 KGHSH and CDR2 LQKENI. With 6 bases clipped from V and 4 bases from J, the junction kept 18 bases outside the gene matches. CDR3 sequence: CASSPTSISGTGTTGELFF. The CDR3 DNA sequence: TGTGCCAGCTCGCCAACTTCCATTTCCGGGACAGGGACCACCGGGGAGCTGTTTTTT.

The chain carries TRBV5-3 and TRBJ2-2; D gene unclear. TRBV5-3 is annotated as an ORF whose role is uncertain. The CDR3 length is 14 residues. Trimming stripped 2 bases from V and 9 bases from J, with 14 bases between. CDR3 DNA sequence: TGTGCCAGAAGCTTTAACTATCAAGCGCGGGAGCTGTTTTTT. The encoded protein is CARSFNYQARELFF.

J is TRBJ1-2 and V is TRBV30; 10 positions agree with TRBD1. Germline trimming cut 3 bases from V and 5 bases from J; bases unmatched to any gene: 6. The CDR3 length is 14 residues. CDR1 and CDR2 from the germline V gene are GTSNPN and SVGIG (reference sequence). DNA for the CDR3: TGTGCCTGGAGACGCAGACAGGGGGCATATGGCTACACCTTC. Translation: CAWRRRQGAYGYTF.

The gene calls are TRBV21-1 and TRBJ1-1. TRBV21-1 is a listed pseudogene. CDR3 length: 14 residues. DNA for the CDR3: TGTGCCAGCAGCAAAGATCTGGAAAACACTGAAGCTTTCTTT. It specifies CASSKDLENTEAFF.

The chain is built from TRBV11-3 and TRBJ2-7, with TRBD1 as a possible D gene (6 bases). This CDR3 has 14 residues. Per the germline V gene, CDR1 is SGHNT and CDR2 is YENEEA. V lost 3 bases and J 2 bases, leaving 11 bases between the germline ends. In DNA form, the CDR3 reads TGTGCCAGCAGCTTCTTCAGGGGACCCTACGAGCAGTACTTC. Residues: CASSFFRGPYEQYF.

This clone appeared a single time. V gene TRBV5-1 combines with J gene TRBJ2-7; unclear D gene. The germline CDR1 and CDR2 sequences are SGHRS and YFSETQ. Between the trimmed V and J ends, which lost 3 bases and 6 bases, there was a span of 16 bases. The CDR3 length is 14 residues. The CDR3: CASSSRRAPTEQYF. CDR3 nucleotides: TGCGCCAGCAGCTCGCGACGGGCGCCGACCGAGCAGTACTTC.

The table lists this clone with a few counts. The chain employs TRBV24-1 and TRBJ2-5, with 7 bases matching TRBD2. Germline-derived CDR1 and CDR2 are KGHDR and SFDVKD. The CDR3 totals 16 residues. J gave up 2 bases and V 6 bases, and 11 bases lay outside the gene matches. The CDR3 nucleotides read TGTGCCACCAGTCTTGGGGGAGGGCGACTACAAGAGACCCAGTACTTC. Residues: CATSLGGGRLQETQYF.

The rearrangement uses TRBV5-1 and TRBJ1-1, with 7 bases that match TRBD1. Germline loops: CDR1 SGHRS, CDR2 YFSETQ. This CDR3 region has 15 residues. V trimming: 2 bases; J trimming: 1 base; junction bases outside the gene matches: 5. The CDR3 region is CASSLQQGTNTEAFF. The CDR3 DNA reads TGCGCCAGCAGCTTACAACAGGGGACGAACACTGAAGCTTTCTTT.

The chain has TRBV7-2 and TRBJ1-4; D is undetermined. From germline, CDR1 is SGHTA and CDR2 FQGNSA. Trimming pared 4 bases from V and 5 bases from J, leaving 11 bases between. The CDR3 spans 14 residues. The CDR3 DNA reads TGTGCCAGCAGCTCCGGGAACCCAAATGAAAAACTGTTTTTT. Translation gives CASSSGNPNEKLFF.

In its sample, this clone was seen a few times. The chain employs TRBV6-4 and TRBJ2-3; D tentatively reads TRBD1 or TRBD2 (6 bases each). Germline V gene lookup returns CDR1 MRHNA and CDR2 SNTAGT. The CDR3 is 15 residues long. V lost 6 bases and J lost 0, with 13 bases in between. The CDR3 protein is CASSKEGDSTDTQYF. The CDR3 bases are TGTGCCAGCAGCAAGGAGGGGGACAGCACAGATACGCAGTATTTT.

This clone is a singleton in its sample. The chain links TRBV27 to TRBJ1-1; weak D call: TRBD1 (6 bases). CDR1 and CDR2 from the germline V gene are MNHEY and SMNVEV (reference sequence). Trimming shortened V by 3 bases and J by 7 bases, and 12 bases separated the two germline ends. This CDR3 spans 13 amino acids. CDR3 protein: CASSLTRGHEAFF. Written as DNA, the CDR3 is TGTGCCAGCAGTTTGACCAGGGGCCATGAAGCTTTCTTT.

Details on this clone: One end of the junction does not line up with germline, which may come from a read error. The chain links TRBV7-7 to TRBJ1-2, with D uncertain. CDR3 length: 17 residues. Germline CDR1 is SSHAT and CDR2 is FNYEAQ (reference sequence). The DNA for the CDR3 is TGTGCTAGCAGCCCAGCGGCTGGAGGTATTCTTTCCTATGGCTACACCTTC. It yields the protein CASSPAAGGILSYGYTF.

This chain uses TRBV5-1 with TRBJ1-4, with 7 bases that match TRBD1. CDR1 and CDR2 from the germline V gene are SGHRS and YFSETQ. This CDR3 spans 15 amino acids. The trim removed 4 bases at V and 0 bases at J, leaving 3 bases unmatched. The CDR3 DNA is TGCGCCAGCAGCCTCGGGACAGCAACTAATGAAAAACTGTTTTTT. Protein product: CASSLGTATNEKLFF.

The V gene is TRBV30, the J gene TRBJ1-5; D might be TRBD1 (5 bases). CDR3 length: 17 residues. Germline V CDR1 and CDR2: GTSNPN, SVGIG (reference sequence). V was cut by 4 bases and J by 0 bases, with 19 bases left in between. The DNA of the CDR3 is TGTGCCTGGACCGATGGACACATTGGGGTTAGCAATCAGCCCCAGCATTTT. Translating gives CAWTDGHIGVSNQPQHF.

This clone came up a few times. The chain couples TRBV7-2 to TRBJ2-7; 7 nucleotides align to TRBD2. J gave up 4 bases and V 5 bases, and 8 bases lay outside the gene matches. The CDR3 is 14 amino acids. Germline values: CDR1 SGHTA, CDR2 FQGNSA. The CDR3 sequence: CASSRLGEGYEQYF. Written as DNA, the CDR3 is TGTGCCAGCAGCCGCTTGGGGGAGGGTTACGAGCAGTACTTC.

The chain uses TRBV3-1 (or the pseudogene TRBV3-2) and TRBJ1-2; possible D gene TRBD1, 5 bases. The CDR3 has 13 amino acids. Germline lookup yields CDR1 LGHDT and CDR2 YNNKEL (reference sequence). Between the trimmed V and J ends, which lost 0 bases and 14 bases, there was a span of 16 bases. The CDR3 here is CASSQDPRDGVTF. CDR3 coding DNA: TGTGCCAGCAGCCAAGACCCCAGGGACGGAGTAACCTTC.

The chain is built from TRBV18 and TRBJ1-2; D is ambiguous. This CDR3 contains 12 residues. The germline CDR1 and CDR2 sequences are KGHSH and LQKENI. V shed 5 bases and J shed 4 bases, with 8 bases lying between them. The DNA of the CDR3 is TGTGCCAGCTCAGAGGGCTCCTATGGCTACACCTTC. Its translation: CASSEGSYGYTF.